This T cell receptor beta chain was recovered during a study of post-analysis software for immune sequencing data. Whole-study results and caveats: Compared with controls, patients showed significantly lower normalized Chao1 diversity. Same-batch preparations were strongly co-clustered by F measure. The study found TRBV5-6, TRBV5-1 and TRBV20-1 among 4 or 5 TRBV segments more frequent in patients than controls.

On this clonotype itself: What it binds is not known.

The authors incorporated unique molecular identifiers into the TCR beta cDNA libraries. TCRdb used MiXCR to reprocess the PCR reads, holding one entry per CDR3 protein. The table lists fewer than 850,000 distinct CDR3 sequences, 25% to 30% of them singletons. CDR3 size: 15 residues. Germline CDR1 and CDR2: SGHDT and YYEEEE. The V gene lost 5 bases and the J gene lost 2 bases, with 14 bases spanning the gap. Sequencing was performed on blood. The chain employs TRBV5-6 and TRBJ2-4, with D perhaps TRBD1 or TRBD2 (5 bases each). The source is a girl aged 10 to 17 with multiple sclerosis. The CDR3 nucleotides are TGTGCCAGCAGATGGCTGGGGGATCCCAAAAACATTCAGTACTTC. Protein: CASRWLGDPKNIQYF.